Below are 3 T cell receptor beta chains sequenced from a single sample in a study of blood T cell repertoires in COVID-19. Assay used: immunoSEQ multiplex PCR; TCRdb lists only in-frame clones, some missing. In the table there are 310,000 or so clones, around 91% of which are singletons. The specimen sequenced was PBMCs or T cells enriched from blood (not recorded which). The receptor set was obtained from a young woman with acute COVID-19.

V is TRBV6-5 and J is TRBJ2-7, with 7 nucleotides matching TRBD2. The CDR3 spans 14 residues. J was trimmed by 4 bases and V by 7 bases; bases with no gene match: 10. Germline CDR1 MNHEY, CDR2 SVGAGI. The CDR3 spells CASTEGLAVYEQYF. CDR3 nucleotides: TGTGCCAGCACCGAAGGGCTAGCGGTTTACGAGCAGTACTTC.

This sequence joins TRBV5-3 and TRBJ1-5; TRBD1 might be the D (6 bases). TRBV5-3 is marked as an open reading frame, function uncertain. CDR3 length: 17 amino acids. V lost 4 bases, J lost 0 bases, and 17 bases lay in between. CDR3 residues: CARSPPDSSNSNQPQHF. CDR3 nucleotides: TGTGCCAGAAGCCCACCGGACAGCTCCAATAGCAATCAGCCCCAGCATTTT.

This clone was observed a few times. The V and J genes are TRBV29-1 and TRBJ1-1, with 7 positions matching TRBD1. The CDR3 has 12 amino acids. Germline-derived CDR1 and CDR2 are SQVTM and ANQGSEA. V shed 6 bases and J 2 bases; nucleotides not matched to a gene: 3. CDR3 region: CSVGTANTEAFF. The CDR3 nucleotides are TGCAGCGTCGGGACAGCTAACACTGAAGCTTTCTTT.